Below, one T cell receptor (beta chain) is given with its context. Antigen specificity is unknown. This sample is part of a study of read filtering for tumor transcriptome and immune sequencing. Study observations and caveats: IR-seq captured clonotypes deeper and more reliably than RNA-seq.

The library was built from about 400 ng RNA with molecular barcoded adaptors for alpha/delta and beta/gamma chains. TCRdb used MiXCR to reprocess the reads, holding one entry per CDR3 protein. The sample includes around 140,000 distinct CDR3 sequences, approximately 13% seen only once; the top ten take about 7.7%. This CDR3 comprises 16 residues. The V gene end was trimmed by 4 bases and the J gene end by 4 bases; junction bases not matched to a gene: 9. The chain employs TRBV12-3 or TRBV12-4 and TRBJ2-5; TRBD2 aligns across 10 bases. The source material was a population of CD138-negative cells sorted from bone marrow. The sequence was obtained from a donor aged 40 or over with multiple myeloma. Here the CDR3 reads CASSSAESGRGETQYF. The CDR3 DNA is TGTGCCAGCAGTTCCGCGGAGAGCGGGAGGGGAGAGACCCAGTACTTC.